The 10 T cell receptor beta chains below all came from one sample that was sequenced in a study of blood T cell repertoires in COVID-19. This table comes from immunoSEQ multiplex PCR, and its TCRdb copy is limited to in-frame clones, with some not included. The table has hundreds of thousands of clones, 90% seen once. Input material: PBMCs or T cells enriched from blood (not recorded which). The source of these receptors is a man aged 25-45 years who had been exposed to COVID-19.

This clone has ten or more counts. The V gene is TRBV10-3, the J gene TRBJ2-2; TRBD1 aligns across 11 bases. Per germline, CDR1 ENHRY and CDR2 SYGVKD. Trimming took 7 bases from V and 7 from J; bases not matched to a gene: 11. The CDR3 runs 16 residues. CDR3 sequence (DNA): TGTGCCATCAACGTAATGGACAGGGGGCAAGGCGGGGAGCTGTTTTTT. The encoded protein is CAINVMDRGQGGELFF.

J is TRBJ2-5 and V is TRBV5-1; 7 nucleotides agree with TRBD2. J gave up 10 bases and V 0 bases, and 6 bases lay outside the gene matches. Germline loops: CDR1 SGHRS, CDR2 YFSETQ. This CDR3 is built from 13 residues. The CDR3 DNA reads as TGCGCCAGCAGCTTGGGGGACTACCGGGACCAGTACTTC. Translation gives CASSLGDYRDQYF.

This clone appeared a few times. The chain links TRBV6-5 to TRBJ1-1, with D possibly TRBD1 on 5 matching bases. The germline gives CDR1 MNHEY, CDR2 SVGAGI. Trimming took 8 bases from V and 7 from J, leaving 8 bases between them. The CDR3 sequence is 10 residues long. CDR3 coding DNA: TGTGCCAGCGGGGGGGGTGAAGCTTTCTTT. Its protein product is CASGGGEAFF.

The chain couples TRBV4-3 to TRBJ1-4; a possible D gene is TRBD1 (5 bases). Germline CDR1 LGHNA, CDR2 YSLEER. The length of the CDR3 is 14 residues. V was clipped by 4 bases and J by 3 bases, with 9 bases between them. The CDR3 protein is CASSPGHPNEKLFF. CDR3 nucleotides: TGCGCCAGCAGCCCAGGACACCCTAATGAAAAACTGTTTTTT.

V is TRBV7-9 and J is TRBJ1-2; D remains ambiguous. The CDR3 totals 16 residues. V was cut by 0 bases and J by 2 bases, with 13 bases left in between. Germline V CDR1 and CDR2: SEHNR, FQNEAQ (reference sequence). The CDR3 reads CASSLAQDPGNYGYTF. CDR3 in DNA: TGTGCCAGCAGCTTAGCCCAGGATCCGGGGAACTATGGCTACACCTTC.

This sequence joins TRBV5-4 and TRBJ2-3, with 7 bases identical to TRBD2. This CDR3 region has 15 residues. The V segment lost 0 bases and the J segment 6 bases; nucleotides outside the gene matches: 7. The germline gives CDR1 SGHNT, CDR2 YYREEE (reference sequence). CDR3 DNA sequence: TGTGCCAGCAGCTTGGCGGGAGGATCAGCCGATACGCAGTATTTT. Translating it yields CASSLAGGSADTQYF.

The gene calls are TRBV30 and TRBJ1-2; 9 bases agree with TRBD1. The J segment lost 5 bases and the V segment lost 7 bases, leaving 11 bases of the junction unmatched. The germline gives CDR1 GTSNPN, CDR2 SVGIG (reference sequence). This CDR3 is 14 amino acids long. The CDR3 DNA reads as TGTGCCTTAAAAGAGGACAGGGGATTATATGGCTACACCTTC. Protein sequence: CALKEDRGLYGYTF.

This clone was detected once. The rearrangement uses TRBV3-1 (or the pseudogene TRBV3-2) and TRBJ1-1; 9 bases match TRBD1. Germline CDR1 is LGHDT and CDR2 is YNNKEL (reference sequence). V was pared by 5 bases and J by 3 bases, with 4 bases of the junction left unmatched. The CDR3 is 14 residues long. CDR3 nucleotides: TGTGCCAGCAGCGCCCGGGACAGGGACACTGAAGCTTTCTTT. It codes for CASSARDRDTEAFF.

V usage is TRBV4-1 and J usage is TRBJ2-7; TRBD1 is a possible D gene (6 bases). Trimming took off 1 base at V and 1 base at J, with 11 bases between the two ends. The CDR3 length is 15 residues. The germline gives CDR1 MGHRA, CDR2 YSYEKL. CDR3 amino acids: CASSQGSRGSYEQYF. The CDR3 nucleotides are TGCGCCAGCAGCCAAGGCTCCAGGGGATCCTACGAGCAGTACTTC.

V usage is TRBV20-1 and J usage is TRBJ2-7; 10 nucleotides align to TRBD2. This CDR3 is built from 15 residues. V was clipped by 3 bases and J by 5 bases; unmatched bases: 10. Germline values: CDR1 DFQATT, CDR2 SNEGSKA (reference sequence). The DNA for the CDR3 is TGCAGTGCTAGTCTAGCGGGGGCCCGCGGTCACGAGCAGTACTTC. Amino acids: CSASLAGARGHEQYF.